This T cell receptor beta chain was sequenced in a study of blood T cell repertoires in COVID-19. Turning to the study itself: Some COVID-19 samples were acute and others convalescent; all came from the United States, Italy and Spain. The analysed material was cDNA or gDNA that came from T cells, B-cell-depleted T cells, or PBMCs.

The data were produced by immunoSEQ multiplex PCR, yet TCRdb's version contains in-frame clones alone and is incomplete. In the table there are under 350,000 clones, around 89% of which are singletons. The CDR3 has 14 residues. The germline gives CDR1 SGHRS, CDR2 YFSETQ. V was trimmed by 0 bases and J by 6 bases, leaving 11 bases between them. Sequenced: peripheral blood. This TCR derives from a man aged 35-49 years with acute or convalescent COVID-19. This chain connects TRBV5-1 to TRBJ2-3, with TRBD2 as a possible D gene (6 bases). The CDR3: CASSLGQRGDTQYF. In DNA form, the CDR3 reads TGCGCCAGCAGCTTGGGGCAACGGGGGGATACGCAGTATTTT.